These 24 T cell receptor beta chains were all obtained from the same sample, sequenced in a study of blood T cells in healthy people across ages. Alongside a J-beta primer mix, a sample-barcoded 5' primer served in a second PCR lasting about 7 to 12 cycles. MiXCR was run by TCRdb on the 5' RACE reads, yielding one entry per CDR3 protein. The sample contains hundreds of thousands of distinct CDR3 sequences, 58% of which appear only once. Sequenced: blood. All receptors derive from a man aged 25 to 40 in good health.

The rearrangement links TRBV27 to TRBJ2-7; D not certain. Deletions cut 5 bases from V and 0 bases from J, with 8 bases between. CDR3 length: 13 amino acids. Germline-derived CDR1 and CDR2 are MNHEY and SMNVEV (reference sequence). For the CDR3, the DNA is TGTGCCAGCAGTGCTCAAATCTCCTACGAGCAGTACTTC. As protein: CASSAQISYEQYF.

The gene calls are TRBV10-3 and TRBJ2-5; 7 bases line up with TRBD2. The CDR3 loop spans 14 amino acids. Germline assignment: CDR1 ENHRY and CDR2 SYGVKD. The ends lost 3 bases at V and 2 bases at J; junction bases unmatched: 3. For the CDR3, the DNA is TGTGCCATCAGTGACACTAGCGCGCAAGAGACCCAGTACTTC. It codes for CAISDTSAQETQYF.

In its sample, this clonotype was seen once. The chain uses TRBV15 and TRBJ2-1, with 11 bases that match TRBD2. The ends lost 1 base at V and 11 bases at J; junction bases unmatched: 7. The CDR3 contains 15 residues. Per the germline V gene, CDR1 is LNHNV and CDR2 is YYDKDF (reference sequence). The CDR3 sequence is CATSRVAGGPNKQFF. In nucleotides, the CDR3 is TGTGCCACCAGCAGAGTAGCGGGGGGGCCAAATAAGCAGTTCTTC.

The chain carries TRBV25-1 and TRBJ2-3, with D possibly being TRBD2 (5 bases). This CDR3 contains 15 residues. The V end was cut by 3 bases, the J end by 2 bases, with 12 bases between. Germline CDR1 reads MGHDK; CDR2 reads SYGVNS. The CDR3 sequence: CASSDPGRSTDTQYF. CDR3 DNA: TGTGCCAGCAGTGACCCGGGGAGATCCACAGATACGCAGTATTTT.

In nucleotides, the CDR3 is TGTGCCAGCAGAACGATGGGGTTAGGCACTGAAGCTTTCTTT. Translating it yields CASRTMGLGTEAFF. This sequence joins TRBV27 and TRBJ1-1, with unresolved D. Germline assignment: CDR1 MNHEY and CDR2 SMNVEV (reference sequence). Deletions cut 6 bases from V and 4 bases from J, with 15 bases between. The CDR3 length is 14 residues.

The chain uses TRBV21-1 and TRBJ2-7; the D call of TRBD2 is as the table states it, not checked on the DNA. TRBV21-1 is noted as a pseudogene. The CDR3 length is 18 residues. The chain's CDR3 is CASSKVRGTSGRKYEQYF. The DNA of the CDR3 is TGTGCCAGCAGCAAAGTTAGGGGAACTAGCGGGAGAAAGTACGAGCAGTACTTC.

CDR3 in DNA: TGTGCCAGCAGCCCACGGACTAGCGGCCTCTACGAGCAGTACTTC. The encoded protein is CASSPRTSGLYEQYF. J is TRBJ2-7 and V is TRBV9; 10 nucleotides align to TRBD2. The CDR3 is 15 amino acids. Trimming cost V 4 bases and J 3 bases; bases outside gene matches: 7. The germline V gene encodes CDR1 SGDLS and CDR2 YYNGEE.

This clonotype was picked up many times. CDR3 sequence reads: CSVDGGSGTDTQYF. For the CDR3, the DNA is TGCAGCGTTGATGGCGGGAGTGGAACAGATACGCAGTATTTT. V is TRBV29-1 and J is TRBJ2-3, with 7 bases aligning to TRBD2. This CDR3 contains 14 residues. V lost 3 bases and J lost 3; bases outside the gene matches: 6. Germline V lookup: CDR1 SQVTM, CDR2 ANQGSEA.

This sequence joins TRBV7-2 and TRBJ2-1; 9 bases match TRBD2. The V segment lost 1 base and the J segment 8 bases; nucleotides outside the gene matches: 6. Germline lookup yields CDR1 SGHTA and CDR2 FQGNSA. CDR3 length: 15 residues. CDR3 loop: CASSLGLAGGDEQFF. The CDR3 DNA reads as TGTGCCAGCAGCTTAGGTCTTGCGGGGGGGGATGAGCAGTTCTTC. The full variable domain, its missing parts supplied by reference TRBV7-2 and TRBJ2-1, is GAGVSQSPSNKVTEKGKDVELRCDPISGHTALYWYRQSLGQGLEFLIYFQGNSAPDKSGLPSDRFSAERTGGSVSTLTIQRTQQEDSAVYLCASSLGLAGGDEQFFGPGTRLTVL.

V is TRBV7-8 and J is TRBJ1-1, with D unclear. The CDR3 loop spans 16 amino acids. The germline gives CDR1 SGHVS, CDR2 FQNEAQ. Between the trimmed V and J ends, which lost 5 bases and 1 base, there was a span of 17 bases. The CDR3 DNA is TGTGCCAGCAGCACGCACCGATCTACCCAGAACACTGAAGCTTTCTTT. The encoded protein is CASSTHRSTQNTEAFF.

The chain carries TRBV5-6 and TRBJ2-1; D is perhaps TRBD2 (7 bases). Trimming left V 4 bases short and J 7 bases short, with 27 bases between. The CDR3 is made up of 18 amino acids. CDR1 and CDR2 (germline): SGHDT, YYEEEE. CDR3: CASSLKSGWGGGPNEQFF. CDR3 bases: TGTGCCAGCAGCCTGAAGAGCGGTTGGGGGGGGGGCCCAAATGAGCAGTTCTTC.

This clonotype was seen only a few times. The CDR3 is CSPLQGVITDTQYF. CDR3 DNA: TGCAGTCCCCTACAGGGAGTTATCACAGATACGCAGTATTTT. The V call is TRBV20-1, the J call TRBJ2-3; weak D call: TRBD1 (6 bases). There are 14 residues in the CDR3. V was shortened by 8 bases and J by 2 bases, with 17 bases between the two germline ends. The germline V gene has CDR1 DFQATT and CDR2 SNEGSKA (reference sequence).

The V and J genes are TRBV7-9 and TRBJ1-1, with D perhaps TRBD1 (5 bases). The CDR3 has 15 amino acids. V was pared by 5 bases and J by 0 bases, with 13 bases between. The germline V gene encodes CDR1 SEHNR and CDR2 FQNEAQ (reference sequence). The chain's CDR3 is CASSPNTGMNTEAFF. CDR3 DNA sequence: TGTGCCAGCAGCCCAAACACAGGAATGAACACTGAAGCTTTCTTT.

The chain has TRBV23-1 and TRBJ1-5; TRBD1 is a possible D gene (6 bases). TRBV23-1 is labeled an ORF, and its function is uncertain. The V end was cut by 5 bases, the J end by 2 bases, with 10 bases between. The CDR3 runs to 14 residues. CDR3 nucleotide sequence: TGCGCCAGCAGTTGGGACATCGGCAATCAGCCCCAGCATTTT. It codes for CASSWDIGNQPQHF.

The gene calls are TRBV5-1 and TRBJ2-5; no definite D call. This CDR3 is 14 amino acids long. CDR1 is SGHRS and CDR2 is YFSETQ in the germline V gene. The ends were cut back, 0 bases at V and 6 bases at J, with 12 bases in the middle. The CDR3 DNA is TGCGCCAGCAGCTTGGACGTATATCAAAAGACCCAGTACTTC. Translation: CASSLDVYQKTQYF.

The chain links TRBV20-1 to TRBJ2-4, with TRBD1 matching 7 bases. The CDR3 runs 14 residues. J was trimmed by 8 bases and V by 2 bases; bases with no gene match: 9. CDR1 DFQATT and CDR2 SNEGSKA come from the germline V gene (reference sequence). CDR3 DNA: TGCAGTGCTAGATCGGGACAGAGACGTGACATTCAGTACTTC. As protein: CSARSGQRRDIQYF.

The gene calls are TRBV29-1 and TRBJ2-7; no clear D. The CDR3 covers 13 residues. Germline V lookup: CDR1 SQVTM, CDR2 ANQGSEA. Trimming stripped 4 bases from V and 2 bases from J, with 12 bases between. The DNA for the CDR3 is TGCAGCGTTGGTGACTCCCGGGCCTACGAGCAGTACTTC. It specifies CSVGDSRAYEQYF.

The chain uses TRBV12-3 or TRBV12-4 and TRBJ2-7; D remains ambiguous. This CDR3 is 11 amino acids long. V lost 4 bases and J lost 11, with 12 bases in between. The CDR3 bases are TGTGCCAGCAGTTATCAAGCAGAGAAGTACTTC. Its translation is CASSYQAEKYF.

The chain is built from TRBV11-1 and TRBJ1-1, with D perhaps matching TRBD1 (5 bases). Looked up from germline, CDR1 is SGHAT and CDR2 is FQDESV (reference sequence). The CDR3 extends over 16 amino acids. V was cut by 0 bases and J by 3 bases, with 14 bases left in between. Here the CDR3 reads CASSLARRRDDTEAFF. The CDR3, as DNA: TGTGCCAGCAGCTTAGCGAGAAGGAGGGACGACACTGAAGCTTTCTTT.

The chain uses TRBV20-1 and TRBJ1-6; 9 nucleotides agree with TRBD1. The CDR3 covers 13 residues. The trim removed 8 bases at V and 6 bases at J, leaving 5 bases unmatched. CDR1 is DFQATT and CDR2 is SNEGSKA in the germline V gene (reference sequence). Written as DNA, the CDR3 is TGCAGTCAACAGGGGGCCCCTAATTCACCCCTCCACTTT. It codes for CSQQGAPNSPLHF.

The chain is built from TRBV6-6 and TRBJ2-6; D remains unclear. The CDR3 covers 15 residues. CDR1 is MNHNY and CDR2 is SVGAGI in the germline V gene (reference sequence). V dropped 2 bases and J dropped 0 bases, with 5 bases sitting between them. The CDR3 nucleotides are TGTGCCAGCAGTTACGCGTTCTCTGGGGCCAACGTCCTGACTTTC. Residues: CASSYAFSGANVLTF.

This clonotype was counted at least ten times. The rearrangement uses TRBV20-1 and TRBJ2-3; 8 positions agree with TRBD2. CDR1 and CDR2 from the germline V gene are DFQATT and SNEGSKA (reference sequence). The CDR3 has 14 residues. V trimming: 6 bases; J trimming: 5 bases; junction bases outside the gene matches: 10. CDR3 sequence (DNA): TGCAGTGCGCCCTCCCCCAGCGGGGGAGATACGCAGTATTTT. Protein sequence: CSAPSPSGGDTQYF.

The genes are TRBV20-1 and TRBJ2-7; 7 nucleotides line up with TRBD2. V dropped 0 bases and J dropped 3; count of bases not matched to a gene: 5. The CDR3 totals 14 residues. Germline-derived CDR1 and CDR2 are DFQATT and SNEGSKA (reference sequence). For the CDR3, the DNA is TGCAGTGCTAGAGACCCGGGACTACACTACGAGCAGTACTTC. The encoded protein is CSARDPGLHYEQYF.

V and J are TRBV29-1 and TRBJ2-1; D is possibly TRBD1 (5 bases). The DNA end is a closer match to TRBJ2-7, so the J assignment may be wrong. Germline CDR1 reads SQVTM; CDR2 reads ANQGSEA. The length of the CDR3 is 13 residues. The chain's CDR3 is CSVVRQTYNEQYF. CDR3 nucleotides: TGCAGCGTTGTAAGACAGACCTACAATGAGCAGTACTTC.